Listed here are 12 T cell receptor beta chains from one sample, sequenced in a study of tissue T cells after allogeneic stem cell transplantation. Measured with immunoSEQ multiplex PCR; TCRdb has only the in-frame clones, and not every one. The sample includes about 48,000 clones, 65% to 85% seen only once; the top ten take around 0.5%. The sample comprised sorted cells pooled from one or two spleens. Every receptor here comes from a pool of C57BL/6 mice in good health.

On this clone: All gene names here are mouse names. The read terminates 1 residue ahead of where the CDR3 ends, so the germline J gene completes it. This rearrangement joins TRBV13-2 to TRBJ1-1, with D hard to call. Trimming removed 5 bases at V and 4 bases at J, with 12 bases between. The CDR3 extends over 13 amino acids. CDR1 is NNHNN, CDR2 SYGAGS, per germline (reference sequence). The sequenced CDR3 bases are TGTGCCAGCGGGATGGGGAGGAGCACAGAAGTCTTC. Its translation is CASGMGRSTEVF. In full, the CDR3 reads CASGMGRSTEVFF.

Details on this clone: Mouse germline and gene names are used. The CDR3 sequence is CGASGWGPYEQYF. The part of the CDR3 DNA that was read is TGTGGTGCTAGTGGCTGGGGTCCCTATGAACAGTAC. The V call is TRBV20, the J call TRBJ2-7; maybe TRBD2 (6 bases). The read terminates 1 residue ahead of where the CDR3 ends, so the germline J gene completes it. The CDR3 length is 13 residues. CDR1 and CDR2 from the germline V gene are GFQATS and STVNSAI. Trimming took off 3 bases at V and 2 bases at J, with 11 bases between the two ends.

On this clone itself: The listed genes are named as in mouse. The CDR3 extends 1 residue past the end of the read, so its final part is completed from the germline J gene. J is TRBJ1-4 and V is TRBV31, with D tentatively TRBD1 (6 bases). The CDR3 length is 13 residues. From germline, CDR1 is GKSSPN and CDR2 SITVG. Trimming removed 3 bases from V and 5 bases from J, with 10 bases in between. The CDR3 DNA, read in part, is TGTGCCTGGAGACAGGGAGGAAACGAAAGATTATTT. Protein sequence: CAWRQGGNERLF. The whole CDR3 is CAWRQGGNERLFF.

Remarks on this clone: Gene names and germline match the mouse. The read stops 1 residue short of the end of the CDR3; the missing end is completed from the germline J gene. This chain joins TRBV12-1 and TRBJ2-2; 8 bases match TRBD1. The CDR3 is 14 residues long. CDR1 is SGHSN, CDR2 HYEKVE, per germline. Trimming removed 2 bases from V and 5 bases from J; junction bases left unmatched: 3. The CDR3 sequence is CASSRDRRTGQLYF. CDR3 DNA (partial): TGTGCCAGCTCTCGGGACAGGAGGACCGGGCAGCTCTAC.

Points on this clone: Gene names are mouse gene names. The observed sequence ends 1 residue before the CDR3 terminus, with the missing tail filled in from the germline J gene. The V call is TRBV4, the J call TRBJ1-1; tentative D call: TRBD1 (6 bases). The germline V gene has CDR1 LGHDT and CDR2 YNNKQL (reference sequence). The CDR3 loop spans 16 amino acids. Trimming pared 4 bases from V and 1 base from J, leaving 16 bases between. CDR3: CASSSLRGRRNTEVFF. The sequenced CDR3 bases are TGTGCCAGCAGCTCCCTCAGGGGAAGGAGAAACACAGAAGTCTTC.

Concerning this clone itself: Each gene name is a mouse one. CDR3 protein: CASGDADWGANYEQYF. Incomplete CDR3 DNA: TGTGCCAGCGGTGATGCAGACTGGGGGGCGAACTATGAACAGTAC. The chain employs TRBV13-2 and TRBJ2-7; TRBD2 matches 10 bases. The sequence runs out 1 residue before the end of the CDR3; the remainder is reconstructed from the germline J gene. This CDR3 contains 16 residues. The trim removed 0 bases at V and 3 bases at J, leaving 6 bases unmatched. Germline loops: CDR1 NNHNN, CDR2 SYGAGS (reference sequence).

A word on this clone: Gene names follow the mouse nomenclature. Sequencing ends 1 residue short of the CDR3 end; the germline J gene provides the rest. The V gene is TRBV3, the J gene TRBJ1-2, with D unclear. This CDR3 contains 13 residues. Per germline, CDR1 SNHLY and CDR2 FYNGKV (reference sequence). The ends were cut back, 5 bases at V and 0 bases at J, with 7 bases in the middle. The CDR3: CASSPTPNSDYTF. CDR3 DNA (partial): TGTGCCAGCAGCCCGACACCAAACTCCGACTACACC.

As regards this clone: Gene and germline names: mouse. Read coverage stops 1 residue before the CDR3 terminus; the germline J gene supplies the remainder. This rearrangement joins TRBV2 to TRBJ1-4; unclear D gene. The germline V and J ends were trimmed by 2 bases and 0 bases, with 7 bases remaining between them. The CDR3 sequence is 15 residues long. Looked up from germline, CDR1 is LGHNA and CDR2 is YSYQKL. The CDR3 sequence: CASSQQDFSNERLFF. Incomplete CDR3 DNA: TGTGCCAGCAGCCAACAGGATTTTTCCAACGAAAGATTATTT.

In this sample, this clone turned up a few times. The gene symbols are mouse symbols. CDR3 residues: CATRQGGKEQYF. The part of the CDR3 DNA that was read is TGTGCCACCCGACAGGGGGGAAAGGAACAGTAC. The chain joins TRBV12-1 to TRBJ2-7; TRBD1 agrees at 9 bases. The read ends 1 residue shy of where the CDR3 ends; the end is completed using the germline J gene. Looked up from germline, CDR1 is SGHSN and CDR2 is HYEKVE. The trim removed 8 bases at V and 7 bases at J, leaving 8 bases unmatched. The CDR3 has 12 residues.

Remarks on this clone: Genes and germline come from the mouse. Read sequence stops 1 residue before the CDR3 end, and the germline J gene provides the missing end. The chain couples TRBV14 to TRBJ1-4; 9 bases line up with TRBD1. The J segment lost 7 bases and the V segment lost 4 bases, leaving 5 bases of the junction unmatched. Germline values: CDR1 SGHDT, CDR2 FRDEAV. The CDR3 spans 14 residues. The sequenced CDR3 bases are TGTGCCAGCAGTCCCGGGACAGGGATCGAAAGATTATTT. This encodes CASSPGTGIERLF. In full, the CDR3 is CASSPGTGIERLFF. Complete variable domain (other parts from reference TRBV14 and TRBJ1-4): EAGVTQSPRYAVLQEGQAVSFWCDPISGHDTLYWYQQPRDQGPQLLVYFRDEAVIDNSQLPSDRFSAVRPKGTNSTLKIQSAKQGDTATYLCASSPGTGIERLFFGHGTKLSVL.

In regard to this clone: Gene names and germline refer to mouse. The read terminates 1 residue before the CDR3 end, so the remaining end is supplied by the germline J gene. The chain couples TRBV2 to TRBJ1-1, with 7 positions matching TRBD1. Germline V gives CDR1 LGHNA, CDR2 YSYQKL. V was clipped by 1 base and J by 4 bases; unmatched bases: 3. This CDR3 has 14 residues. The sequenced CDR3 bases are TGTGCCAGCAGCCAAGTACAGGGGAGCACAGAAGTCTTC. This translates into CASSQVQGSTEVF. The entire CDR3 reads CASSQVQGSTEVFF.

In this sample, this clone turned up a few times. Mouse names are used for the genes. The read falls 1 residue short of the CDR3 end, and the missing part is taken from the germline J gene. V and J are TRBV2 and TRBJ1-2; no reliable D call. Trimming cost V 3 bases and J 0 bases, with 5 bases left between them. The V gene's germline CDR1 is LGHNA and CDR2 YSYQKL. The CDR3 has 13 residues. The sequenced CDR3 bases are TGTGCCAGCAGCCAGACACCAAACTCCGACTACACC. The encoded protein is CASSQTPNSDYT. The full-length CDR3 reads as CASSQTPNSDYTF.